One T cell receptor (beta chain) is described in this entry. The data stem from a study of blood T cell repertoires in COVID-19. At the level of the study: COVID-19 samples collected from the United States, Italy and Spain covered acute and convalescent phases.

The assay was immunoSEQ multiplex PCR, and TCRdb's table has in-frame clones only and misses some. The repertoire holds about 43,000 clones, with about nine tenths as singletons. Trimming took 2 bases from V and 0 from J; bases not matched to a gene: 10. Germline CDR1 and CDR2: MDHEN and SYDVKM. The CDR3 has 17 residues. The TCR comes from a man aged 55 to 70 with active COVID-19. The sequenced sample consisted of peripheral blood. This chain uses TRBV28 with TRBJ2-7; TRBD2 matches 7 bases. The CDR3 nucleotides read TGTGCCAGCAGTTTAGGTAGCGGGCAATGGATCTCCTACGAGCAGTACTTC. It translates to CASSLGSGQWISYEQYF.